This T cell receptor (beta chain) was retrieved from a study of T cell changes during pregnancy in multiple sclerosis. The table came from immunoSEQ multiplex PCR; TCRdb's copy has only in-frame clones and leaves some out. The table includes some 56,000 clones, 80% to 95% detected once. The CDR3 is 15 residues long. Per germline, CDR1 SNHLY and CDR2 FYNNEI. The V segment lost 6 bases and the J segment 3 bases; nucleotides outside the gene matches: 6. This chain connects TRBV2 to TRBJ2-1; 9 bases agree with TRBD2. This receptor was identified in a female donor with multiple sclerosis, enrolled in a pregnancy study. The starting material was CD4+ T cells from peripheral blood mononuclear cells, obtained after pregnancy. CDR3 DNA sequence: TGTGCCAGCAGCGCGGCGGGGGGGGACTACAATGAGCAGTTCTTC. Its translation: CASSAAGGDYNEQFF.